A selection of T cell receptor beta chains follows, all from one sample in a study of blood T cell repertoires in COVID-19. The repertoire was sequenced with immunoSEQ multiplex PCR; TCRdb's copy has only in-frame clones and lacks some. The sample carries tens of thousands of clones, 75% to 95% recorded once. The sample consisted of peripheral blood. The receptors originated from a man aged 55 to 70 with acute or convalescent COVID-19. CDR3s include the opening cysteine and the closing phenylalanine or tryptophan. D genes are given only for firm matches. The size entry is marked missing in some rows and otherwise reads once, few, many or a size class.

V: TRBV19; size: NA; J: TRBJ2-6; D: TRBD1; CDR3: CASSRGQGSSGANVLTF; DNA: TGTGCCAGTAGTAGAGGACAGGGGAGCTCTGGGGCCAACGTCCTGACTTTC
V: TRBV4-1; size: NA; J: TRBJ1-5; D: NA; CDR3: CASSQTVFGHDQPQHF; DNA: TGCGCCAGCAGCCAAACGGTGTTTGGGCACGATCAGCCCCAGCATTTT
V: TRBV6-2/TRBV6-3; size: once; J: TRBJ2-1; D: NA; CDR3: CASSLPGGYNEQFF; DNA: TGTGCCAGCAGCCTCCCCGGCGGGTACAATGAGCAGTTCTTC
V: TRBV11-3; size: NA; J: TRBJ2-5; D: NA; CDR3: CASSFRGRQEETQYF; DNA: TGTGCCAGCAGCTTTAGAGGTCGACAGGAAGAGACCCAGTACTTC
V: TRBV27; size: NA; J: TRBJ2-7; D: TRBD2; CDR3: CASSLMWTSGRGTYEQYF; DNA: TGTGCCAGCAGTTTAATGTGGACTAGCGGTCGCGGGACCTACGAGCAGTACTTC
V: TRBV6-2/TRBV6-3; size: NA; J: TRBJ1-3; D: TRBD1; CDR3: CASSRSGQPSSGNTIYF; DNA: TGTGCCAGCAGCCGATCGGGACAGCCCAGCTCTGGAAACACCATATATTTT
V: TRBV7-9; size: once; J: TRBJ2-6; D: TRBD2; CDR3: CASSQEREAANVLTF; DNA: TGTGCCAGCAGCCAGGAGCGGGAGGCAGCCAACGTCCTGACTTTC
V: TRBV18; size: once; J: TRBJ2-5; D: TRBD1; CDR3: CASSPGQPQETQYF; DNA: TGTGCCAGCTCACCGGGACAGCCACAAGAGACCCAGTACTTC
V: TRBV28; size: NA; J: TRBJ2-5; D: NA; CDR3: CASSPLRGGRETQYF; DNA: TGTGCCAGCAGTCCCCTCAGGGGAGGGCGGGAGACCCAGTACTTC
V: TRBV5-8; size: NA; J: TRBJ1-3; D: NA; CDR3: CASSSSHQGGSTIYF; DNA: TGTGCCAGCAGTTCCTCTCATCAGGGAGGTAGCACCATATATTTT
V: TRBV3-1/TRBV3-2; size: NA; J: TRBJ1-5; D: NA; CDR3: CASSQSVYQPQHF; DNA: TGTGCCAGCAGCCAATCCGTCTATCAGCCCCAGCATTTT
V: TRBV4-3; size: NA; J: TRBJ2-1; D: TRBD2; CDR3: CASSQDRTGGPYNEQFF; DNA: TGCGCCAGCAGCCAAGATCGAACGGGAGGGCCATACAATGAGCAGTTCTTC
V: TRBV28; size: NA; J: TRBJ1-6; D: TRBD1; CDR3: CASSLDRERNSPLHF; DNA: TGTGCCAGCAGTTTGGACAGGGAAAGAAATTCACCCCTCCACTTT
V: TRBV24-1; size: NA; J: TRBJ2-2; D: NA; CDR3: CATRRDTGELFF; DNA: TGTGCCACCCGACGGGACACCGGGGAGCTGTTTTTT
V: TRBV6-1; size: few; J: TRBJ1-2; D: NA; CDR3: CASSETGEWGYTF; DNA: TGTGCCAGCAGTGAAACAGGAGAATGGGGCTACACCTTC
V: TRBV29-1; size: NA; J: TRBJ2-3; D: TRBD2; CDR3: CSVEKRETFGTDTQYF; DNA: TGCAGCGTTGAAAAGCGGGAGACTTTCGGCACAGATACGCAGTATTTT
V: TRBV10-3; size: NA; J: TRBJ2-1; D: NA; CDR3: CAISGPQGSYNEQFF; DNA: TGTGCCATCAGCGGGCCCCAGGGTTCCTACAATGAGCAGTTCTTC
V: TRBV7-8; size: NA; J: TRBJ1-5; D: NA; CDR3: CASTQGGTGGQPQHF; DNA: TGTGCCAGCACCCAGGGCGGGACCGGGGGTCAGCCCCAGCATTTT
V: TRBV7-2; size: NA; J: TRBJ1-2; D: TRBD1; CDR3: CASSSGQGGSDGYTF; DNA: TGTGCCAGCAGCTCGGGACAGGGAGGTTCAGATGGCTACACCTTC
V: TRBV3-1/TRBV3-2; size: NA; J: TRBJ2-2; D: TRBD2; CDR3: CASSQEGLAGGHTGELFF; DNA: TGTGCCAGCAGCCAAGAGGGTTTAGCGGGAGGACACACCGGGGAGCTGTTTTTT
V: TRBV25-1; size: NA; J: TRBJ1-1; D: NA; CDR3: CASSDVGGLAEAFF; DNA: TGTGCCAGCAGTGATGTCGGGGGGTTGGCTGAAGCTTTCTTT
V: TRBV14; size: NA; J: TRBJ1-5; D: NA; CDR3: CASSQGARQPQHF; DNA: TGTGCCAGCAGCCAGGGGGCCAGACAGCCCCAGCATTTT
V: TRBV7-7; size: NA; J: TRBJ2-5; D: TRBD2; CDR3: CASSLAPGLAGETQYF; DNA: TGTGCTAGCAGCTTAGCCCCGGGACTAGCGGGAGAGACCCAGTACTTC
V: TRBV4-2; size: NA; J: TRBJ1-6; D: NA; CDR3: CASSQETTGSNSPLHF; DNA: TGTGCCAGCAGCCAAGAAACAACAGGGAGTAATTCACCCCTCCACTTT
V: TRBV9; size: NA; J: TRBJ2-3; D: TRBD2; CDR3: CASSVVAGGLDTQYF; DNA: TGTGCCAGCAGCGTAGTGGCGGGAGGTTTGGATACGCAGTATTTT
V: TRBV6-6; size: NA; J: TRBJ2-1; D: TRBD1; CDR3: CASKQGADNEQFF; DNA: TGTGCCAGCAAACAGGGGGCGGACAATGAGCAGTTCTTC
V: TRBV30; size: NA; J: TRBJ1-2; D: NA; CDR3: CAWMGQVYGYTF; DNA: TGTGCCTGGATGGGGCAGGTCTATGGCTACACCTTC
V: TRBV5-4; size: NA; J: TRBJ1-3; D: NA; CDR3: CASSLGPDLILSGNTIYF; DNA: TGTGCCAGCAGCTTGGGGCCCGACTTAATCCTCTCTGGAAACACCATATATTTT
V: TRBV5-4; size: NA; J: TRBJ2-5; D: TRBD1; CDR3: CASSPDRGRQETQYF; DNA: TGTGCCAGCAGCCCTGACAGGGGCCGGCAAGAGACCCAGTACTTC
V: TRBV7-7; size: NA; J: TRBJ2-1; D: TRBD2; CDR3: CASSPVTGTSGYNEQFF; DNA: TGTGCTAGCAGCCCCGTAACCGGGACTAGCGGATACAATGAGCAGTTCTTC
V: TRBV5-1; size: NA; J: TRBJ2-2; D: NA; CDR3: CASSLVVDSGELFF; DNA: TGCGCCAGCAGCTTGGTAGTAGACTCCGGGGAGCTGTTTTTT
V: TRBV12-3/TRBV12-4; size: NA; J: TRBJ1-1; D: NA; CDR3: CASGLRGSTEAFF; DNA: TGTGCCAGCGGGTTGCGGGGGTCCACTGAAGCTTTCTTT
V: TRBV4-3; size: few; J: TRBJ2-1; D: TRBD2; CDR3: CASSQELAGGIDEQFF; DNA: TGCGCCAGCAGCCAGGAACTAGCGGGAGGGATCGATGAGCAGTTCTTC
V: TRBV7-6; size: NA; J: TRBJ2-5; D: TRBD1; CDR3: CASSTLTGTGETQYF; DNA: TGTGCCAGCAGCACCTTGACAGGGACGGGGGAGACCCAGTACTTC
V: TRBV7-3; size: NA; J: TRBJ2-5; D: TRBD1; CDR3: CASSPAGGEETQYF; DNA: TGTGCCAGCAGTCCCGCAGGGGGCGAAGAGACCCAGTACTTC
V: TRBV19; size: NA; J: TRBJ2-5; D: NA; CDR3: CAAGGVGETQYF; DNA: TGTGCCGCCGGCGGGGTTGGAGAGACCCAGTACTTC
V: TRBV6-2/TRBV6-3; size: NA; J: TRBJ1-5; D: NA; CDR3: CASSPPPRLSNQPQHF; DNA: TGTGCCAGCAGCCCCCCCCCGCGGCTGAGCAATCAGCCCCAGCATTTT
V: TRBV6-2/TRBV6-3; size: NA; J: TRBJ2-7; D: TRBD1; CDR3: CASSAGTGGYEQYF; DNA: TGTGCCAGCAGTGCCGGGACAGGGGGTTACGAGCAGTACTTC
V: TRBV27; size: NA; J: TRBJ1-1; D: TRBD1; CDR3: CASSVRQGSGTEAFF; DNA: TGTGCCAGCAGTGTCCGACAGGGATCGGGCACTGAAGCTTTCTTT
V: TRBV12-3/TRBV12-4; size: NA; J: TRBJ1-2; D: NA; CDR3: CASSPLQGYGYTF; DNA: TGTGCCAGCAGTCCCTTACAGGGCTATGGCTACACCTTC
V: TRBV5-1; size: NA; J: TRBJ1-5; D: TRBD1; CDR3: CASSPVPGTESNQPQHF; DNA: TGCGCCAGCAGCCCAGTCCCCGGGACAGAATCAAATCAGCCCCAGCATTTT
V: TRBV9; size: NA; J: TRBJ2-2; D: NA; CDR3: CASSFRDIRSVATNTGELFF; DNA: TGTGCCAGCAGCTTCCGGGACATCCGCAGTGTAGCCACGAACACCGGGGAGCTGTTTTTT
V: TRBV11-2; size: NA; J: TRBJ2-1; D: NA; CDR3: CASSLAGSYNEQFF; DNA: TGTGCCAGCAGCTTAGCGGGGTCCTACAATGAGCAGTTCTTC
V: TRBV28; size: NA; J: TRBJ2-7; D: TRBD2; CDR3: CASSPPPMTSGRGTYEQYF; DNA: TGTGCCAGCAGTCCCCCCCCCATGACTAGCGGGAGGGGCACCTACGAGCAGTACTTC
V: TRBV7-9; size: NA; J: TRBJ2-7; D: NA; CDR3: CASSPVRVPYEQYF; DNA: TGTGCCAGCAGCCCCGTGAGGGTACCCTACGAGCAGTACTTC
V: TRBV15; size: NA; J: TRBJ1-2; D: NA; CDR3: CATSGQGYGYTF; DNA: TGTGCCACCAGCGGGCAGGGCTATGGCTACACCTTC
V: TRBV20-1; size: NA; J: TRBJ2-1; D: NA; CDR3: CSASQDFYNEQFF; DNA: TGCAGTGCTAGTCAGGACTTCTACAATGAGCAGTTCTTC
V: TRBV18; size: NA; J: TRBJ2-7; D: TRBD1; CDR3: CASSETGTGYEQYF; DNA: TGTGCCAGCTCAGAAACCGGGACAGGCTACGAGCAGTACTTC
V: TRBV6-6; size: NA; J: TRBJ1-5; D: TRBD1; CDR3: CASSHTPGQGEGNQPQHF; DNA: TGTGCCAGCAGTCACACCCCGGGACAGGGCGAGGGCAATCAGCCCCAGCATTTT
V: TRBV30; size: NA; J: TRBJ2-7; D: NA; CDR3: CAWSVSGVSGEQYF; DNA: TGTGCCTGGAGTGTAAGTGGTGTTTCCGGCGAGCAGTACTTC
V: TRBV11-3; size: NA; J: TRBJ2-7; D: NA; CDR3: CASSLTVYEQYF; DNA: TGTGCCAGCAGCTTAACGGTCTACGAGCAGTACTTC
V: TRBV18; size: NA; J: TRBJ1-1; D: NA; CDR3: CASSPPETVLEAFF; DNA: TGTGCCAGCTCACCACCGGAGACAGTCCTTGAAGCTTTCTTT
V: TRBV10-3; size: once; J: TRBJ1-1; D: TRBD1; CDR3: CAIKRQGESMNTEAFF; DNA: TGTGCCATCAAGAGACAGGGGGAGAGCATGAACACTGAAGCTTTCTTT